Shown below are 6 T cell receptor beta chains from a single sample sequenced in a study of graft-versus-host responses after intestinal transplantation. Clones were read by immunoSEQ multiplex PCR, and TCRdb kept only the in-frame ones, dropping some. The sample consists of 15,000 to 20,000 clones, over 75% of them appearing once. The material sequenced was PBMCs, taken approximately 16 weeks after intestinal transplant. The receptors originated from a human patient who received an intestinal transplant, so some T cells may come from the graft donor.

J is TRBJ2-7 and V is TRBV30; D may correspond to TRBD1 or TRBD2 (7 bases each). V lost 6 bases, J lost 6 bases, and 12 bases lay in between. From germline, CDR1 is GTSNPN and CDR2 SVGIG (reference sequence). The CDR3 sequence is 11 residues long. CDR3 bases: TGTGCCTGCAGGGGGGGAGGCGAGCAGTACTTC. Protein sequence: CACRGGGEQYF.

The genes are TRBV4-1 and TRBJ2-1; D unclear. Trimming removed 0 bases at V and 6 bases at J, with 3 bases between. The CDR3 is 12 amino acids. The germline V gene has CDR1 MGHRA and CDR2 YSYEKL. The CDR3 DNA follows: TGCGCCAGCAGCCAAGACAGCAATGAGCAGTTCTTC. Translation gives CASSQDSNEQFF.

The V call is TRBV19, the J call TRBJ2-7; TRBD2 might be the D (6 bases). The CDR3 runs 18 residues. In germline, CDR1 is LNHDA, CDR2 SQIVND (reference sequence). Trimming pared 5 bases from V and 5 bases from J, leaving 28 bases between. The CDR3 sequence is CASSPRPGTGRGWNEQYF. The CDR3 DNA is TGTGCCAGTAGTCCGAGACCCGGGACGGGCCGGGGGTGGAACGAGCAGTACTTC.

The sample holds one count of this clone. This chain uses TRBV6-5 with TRBJ1-5; TRBD1 matches at 7 bases. The CDR3 extends over 14 amino acids. Looked up from germline, CDR1 is MNHEY and CDR2 is SVGAGI. Germline trimming cut 8 bases from V and 5 bases from J; bases unmatched to any gene: 9. The CDR3 coding sequence is TGTGCCAGCCGAAGACAGGGTGGTTATCAGCCCCAGCATTTT. Its protein product is CASRRQGGYQPQHF.

V gene TRBV9 combines with J gene TRBJ2-4, with D perhaps TRBD1 or TRBD2 (5 bases each). V was cut by 3 bases and J by 1 base, with 8 bases left in between. The CDR3 totals 14 residues. Per the germline V gene, CDR1 is SGDLS and CDR2 is YYNGEE. CDR3 in DNA: TGTGCCAGCAGCGAAGAGGGGGCCAAAAACATTCAGTACTTC. Translating it yields CASSEEGAKNIQYF.

The chain carries TRBV28 and TRBJ2-7; no clear D. Germline V lookup: CDR1 MDHEN, CDR2 SYDVKM. The CDR3 covers 11 residues. V was pared by 3 bases and J by 5 bases, with 5 bases between. The CDR3 DNA sequence: TGTGCCAGCAGTTTGAGAGACGAGCAGTACTTC. Amino acids: CASSLRDEQYF.